Presented here are 32 T cell receptor beta chains from one specimen sequenced in a study of CD4 and CD8 cells across lung adenocarcinoma regions. Via MiXCR, TCRdb re-called the PCR reads, giving one row per CDR3 protein. The table has about 12,000 distinct CDR3 sequences, 40% to 50% seen once; the top ten hold 29%. The source material was CD8+ T cells from the margin of a lung tumor. Every receptor here comes from a male donor with lung adenocarcinoma. The CD4 and CD8 labels of this study may be unreliable.

Comment on this clonotype: Relative to the germline gene, one junction end is altered; a read error may explain this. This chain connects TRBV27 to TRBJ2-3; 12 bases are shared with TRBD2. Germline V gene lookup returns CDR1 MNHEY and CDR2 SMNVEV (reference sequence). The CDR3 consists of 16 residues. CDR3 residues: CASSSPLAGGTDTQYF. CDR3 DNA sequence: TGTGCCAGCAGTTCACCACTAGCGGGAGGCACAGACACGCAGTACTTT.

In this sample, this clonotype is large. This chain links TRBV12-3 or TRBV12-4 with TRBJ2-1, with 8 bases fitting TRBD1. The ends lost 5 bases at V and 10 bases at J; junction bases unmatched: 10. The CDR3 consists of 14 residues. The CDR3 bases are TGTGCCAGCAGTCCCGGGACAGGCTTTGGAGAGCAGTTCTTC. It is translated as CASSPGTGFGEQFF.

The chain combines TRBV6-1 with TRBJ2-1; TRBD2 agrees at 12 bases. The length of the CDR3 is 16 residues. The germline CDR1 and CDR2 sequences are MNHNS and SASEGT. Trimming cost V 5 bases and J 2 bases; bases outside gene matches: 4. The CDR3 protein is CASSTGTSGPYNEQFF. Written as DNA, the CDR3 is TGTGCCAGCAGTACCGGGACTAGCGGGCCCTACAATGAGCAGTTCTTC.

This clonotype was counted at least ten times. DNA for the CDR3: TGTGCCAGCAAAGTTTACGGGGACCAGAGCTCCTACGAGCAGTACTTC. Translating gives CASKVYGDQSSYEQYF. V gene TRBV6-5 combines with J gene TRBJ2-7; D may match TRBD1 or TRBD2 (5 bases each). V lost 7 bases and J lost 0, with 19 bases in between. The CDR3 contains 16 residues. Germline loops: CDR1 MNHEY, CDR2 SVGAGI.

This chain connects TRBV6-1 to TRBJ2-3; possibly TRBD2 for D (5 bases). Judging by the DNA end, TRBJ2-5 fits better; the J call may be wrong. CDR1 is MNHNS and CDR2 is SASEGT in the germline V gene. CDR3 length: 17 amino acids. CDR3 sequence: CACSAALVSLEGVTQYF. Written as DNA, the CDR3 is TGTGCTTGTAGTGCGGCGCTTGTTAGCCTTGAGGGAGTTACCCAGTACTTC.

The rearrangement uses TRBV6-2 or TRBV6-3 and TRBJ2-3; 10 bases are a match to TRBD2. Per germline, CDR1 MNHEY and CDR2 SVGEGT. The CDR3 has 17 amino acids. The V gene end was trimmed by 0 bases and the J gene end by 1 base; junction bases not matched to a gene: 4. The CDR3 is CASSYSLAGGGTDTQYF. The CDR3 coding sequence is TGTGCCAGCAGTTACTCTTTAGCGGGGGGAGGCACAGATACGCAGTATTTT.

In this sample, this clonotype turned up many times. The CDR3 coding sequence is TGTGCCAGCAGTCCCGGGGTGGGGAGGAGGGATGAGCAGTTCTTC. Translating it yields CASSPGVGRRDEQFF. The J gene is TRBJ2-1, the V gene TRBV27; TRBD2 might be the D (6 bases). The CDR3 has 15 amino acids. Trimming left V 5 bases short and J 8 bases short, with 19 bases between. Germline V gene sequence: CDR1 MNHEY, CDR2 SMNVEV (reference sequence).

This clonotype occurred a few times. The rearrangement links TRBV7-2 to TRBJ2-7, with 7 bases matching TRBD1. The CDR3 runs 14 residues. Germline CDR1 is SGHTA and CDR2 is FQGNSA. The V gene end was trimmed by 7 bases and the J gene end by 0 bases; junction bases not matched to a gene: 6. CDR3 nucleotide sequence: TGTGCCAGCACACGGGACAGCATCTCCTACGAGCAGTACTTC. It translates to CASTRDSISYEQYF. The variable domain in full, with the rest retrieved from reference TRBV7-2 and TRBJ2-7, is GAGVSQSPSNKVTEKGKDVELRCDPISGHTALYWYRQSLGQGLEFLIYFQGNSAPDKSGLPSDRFSAERTGGSVSTLTIQRTQQEDSAVYLCASTRDSISYEQYFGPGTRLTVT.

V usage is TRBV9 and J usage is TRBJ2-3; 10 nucleotides line up with TRBD2. CDR1 is SGDLS, CDR2 YYNGEE, per germline. With V trimmed by 4 bases and J by 5 bases, 13 bases remained unmatched. CDR3 size: 17 residues. DNA of the CDR3: TGTGCCAGCAGCACCGGGACTAGCGCTGCCGGTGGAGATACGCAGTATTTT. Its translation is CASSTGTSAAGGDTQYF.

The chain uses TRBV6-1 and TRBJ2-1; 7 bases are shared with TRBD2. Germline V gene data show CDR1 as MNHNS and CDR2 as SASEGT. This CDR3 is 17 amino acids long. V lost 2 bases and J lost 5; bases outside the gene matches: 12. The CDR3 spells CASSEILGASGNNEQFF. CDR3 bases: TGTGCCAGCAGTGAAATCTTAGGGGCTAGCGGTAACAATGAGCAGTTCTTC.

In this sample, this clonotype turned up many times. The V and J genes are TRBV27 and TRBJ2-1, with 8 bases matching TRBD1. With 5 bases clipped from V and 4 bases from J, the junction kept 7 bases outside the gene matches. CDR1 is MNHEY, CDR2 SMNVEV, per germline (reference sequence). The CDR3 extends over 15 amino acids. The CDR3 spells CASSPPRGLYNEQFF. CDR3 DNA: TGTGCCAGCAGTCCCCCCAGGGGGCTGTACAATGAGCAGTTCTTC.

This chain uses TRBV6-1 with TRBJ2-5; perhaps TRBD2 as D (5 bases). The CDR3 totals 16 residues. CDR1 and CDR2 (germline): MNHNS, SASEGT. V gave up 6 bases and J gave up 2 bases, with 19 bases separating them. The chain's CDR3 is CASRVMLSGIQETQYF. CDR3 DNA: TGTGCCAGCAGGGTTATGTTATCGGGGATACAAGAGACCCAGTACTTC.

This clonotype is labeled medium-sized. The rearrangement links TRBV7-2 to TRBJ2-1; TRBD2 aligns across 9 bases. The J call may be wrong; the DNA end is better matched by TRBJ2-7. Germline CDR1 is SGHTA and CDR2 is FQGNSA. The CDR3 has 15 residues. The CDR3 sequence: CASSLGSGRTNEQYF. The CDR3 coding sequence is TGTGCCAGCAGCTTAGGTAGCGGGAGAACGAATGAGCAGTACTTC.

This chain connects TRBV20-1 to TRBJ2-2; the match to TRBD2 covers 7 bases. With V trimmed by 3 bases and J by 0 bases, 13 bases remained unmatched. The CDR3 consists of 18 residues. Germline assignment: CDR1 DFQATT and CDR2 SNEGSKA (reference sequence). The chain's CDR3 is CSASGGSSGRANTGELFF. The CDR3 DNA reads TGCAGTGCTAGTGGGGGGTCTAGCGGAAGGGCGAACACCGGGGAGCTGTTTTTT.

For this clonotype: Compared with germline, one end of the junction differs, possibly owing to a read error. The chain joins TRBV27 to TRBJ2-3; D possibly uses TRBD1 or TRBD2 (6 bases each). The germline V gene encodes CDR1 MNHEY and CDR2 SMNVEV (reference sequence). This CDR3 comprises 15 residues. The CDR3 protein is CGRGTGARATDTQYF. CDR3 DNA: TGTGGCAGGGGTACGGGGGCCCGTGCCACAGATACGCAGTATTTC.

Details on this clonotype: At one end, the junction sequence differs from germline, possibly due to a read error. V is TRBV27 and J is TRBJ2-5; 9 positions match TRBD2. CDR1 is MNHEY, CDR2 SMNVEV, per germline (reference sequence). CDR3 length: 16 residues. The chain's CDR3 is CASRWRGAGGPDTQYF. As DNA, the CDR3 is TGTGCCAGCAGGTGGCGTGGGGCGGGAGGGCCAGATACCCAGTATTTC.

This clonotype was counted only a few times. The chain employs TRBV10-3 and TRBJ2-3; 8 bases are a match to TRBD2. The germline V gene encodes CDR1 ENHRY and CDR2 SYGVKD. The CDR3 is 15 amino acids. The ends lost 11 bases at V and 5 bases at J; junction bases unmatched: 15. CDR3 region: CAGGTGGGGQDTQYF. The CDR3 bases are TGTGCCGGGGGGACGGGGGGGGGTGGCCAAGATACGCAGTATTTT.

This clonotype was recorded a few times. This chain connects TRBV20-1 to TRBJ2-2; possible D gene TRBD1, 6 bases. CDR1 and CDR2 from the germline V gene are DFQATT and SNEGSKA (reference sequence). The CDR3 runs 14 residues. V was clipped by 3 bases and J by 2 bases, with 10 bases between them. CDR3 sequence: CSASSRGNTGELFF. The CDR3 DNA sequence: TGCAGTGCTAGTAGCAGGGGAAACACCGGGGAGCTGTTTTTT.

The J gene is TRBJ2-1, the V gene TRBV27, with no clear D. Trimming pared 5 bases from V and 0 bases from J, leaving 11 bases between. Germline-derived CDR1 and CDR2 are MNHEY and SMNVEV (reference sequence). This CDR3 has 15 amino acids. The CDR3 sequence: CASSLDRSSYNEQFF. As DNA, the CDR3 is TGTGCCAGCAGTCTCGACCGGAGCTCCTACAATGAGCAGTTCTTC.

The chain couples TRBV6-1 to TRBJ2-5, with D perhaps given as TRBD1 or TRBD2 (6 bases each). Trimming took off 3 bases at V and 13 bases at J, with 30 bases between the two ends. The germline CDR1 and CDR2 sequences are MNHNS and SASEGT. This CDR3 comprises 17 residues. The CDR3 DNA follows: TGTGCCAGCAGTGAGGGGCTCGGGGGCCGAGAGGGAGTTTCCCCGTACTTC. It encodes CASSEGLGGREGVSPYF.

V usage is TRBV7-2 and J usage is TRBJ1-2; D uncertain. CDR1 is SGHTA and CDR2 is FQGNSA in the germline V gene. Trimming took off 5 bases at V and 4 bases at J, with 8 bases between the two ends. The CDR3 consists of 12 residues. The CDR3 bases are TGTGCCAGCAGCGTCACAGTCTATGGCTACACCTTC. Translation: CASSVTVYGYTF.

The rearrangement links TRBV6-4 to TRBJ2-3, with 7 nucleotides matching TRBD2. The J call may be in error: the DNA end matches TRBJ2-5 better. The CDR3 totals 16 residues. Germline V gene data show CDR1 as MRHNA and CDR2 as SNTAGT. The chain's CDR3 is CASGGGAGASPDTQYF. The CDR3 nucleotides read TGTGCCAGCGGGGGGGGAGCGGGCGCTAGCCCAGATACCCAGTACTTC.

Worth noting for this clonotype: One end of the junction is discordant with germline, which a read error may explain. The rearrangement joins TRBV6-8 to TRBJ2-3, with a possible D match to TRBD2 (8 bases). This CDR3 spans 17 amino acids. CDR1 and CDR2 from the germline V gene are MNHGY and SAAAGT. In nucleotides, the CDR3 is TGTGCCAGCAGTGAGGGACTAGGGGGCCGGGATCCAGATACGCAGTACTTT. It specifies CASSEGLGGRDPDTQYF.

CDR3 bases: TGTGCCAGCGCGGTGCTCTGGGGCCGTGGCAAAGAGACGCAGTACTTC. The encoded protein is CASAVLWGRGKETQYF. The chain carries TRBV5-6 and TRBJ2-1; D might be TRBD1 (5 bases). The J call may be in error: the DNA end matches TRBJ2-7 better. The CDR3 loop spans 16 amino acids. Germline values: CDR1 SGHDT, CDR2 YYEEEE.

As to this clonotype: Its ends do not fully match the called genes, so a read error is possible. V gene TRBV27 combines with J gene TRBJ2-5; 8 bases line up with TRBD2. Germline V CDR1 and CDR2: MNHEY, SMNVEV (reference sequence). The CDR3 has 15 amino acids. The CDR3 DNA follows: TGTGCCGGGGGGCCCTGTAGCGGGGACCCAGAGACGCAGTACTTC. Translating it yields CAGGPCSGDPETQYF.

Sample share makes this clonotype medium-sized. V usage is TRBV6-5 and J usage is TRBJ2-7; D is possibly TRBD1 (5 bases). Germline loops: CDR1 MNHEY, CDR2 SVGAGI. The CDR3 sequence is 16 residues long. Trimming took 2 bases from V and 1 from J, leaving 15 bases between them. The chain's CDR3 is CASSYGSPDISYEQYF. CDR3 sequence (DNA): TGTGCCAGCAGTTACGGCTCCCCGGACATTTCCTACGAGCAGTACTTC.

This clonotype was seen more than once but under ten times. The chain carries TRBV15 and TRBJ2-1; unclear D gene. The CDR3 length is 13 residues. Germline-derived CDR1 and CDR2 are LNHNV and YYDKDF (reference sequence). V was shortened by 2 bases and J by 10 bases, with 12 bases between the two germline ends. CDR3 region: CATSRRALREQFF. The CDR3, as DNA: TGTGCCACCAGCAGACGAGCGCTCCGAGAGCAGTTCTTC.

This chain connects TRBV6-2 or TRBV6-3 to TRBJ2-4; D uncertain. Germline V gives CDR1 MNHEY, CDR2 SVGEGT. V lost 5 bases and J lost 13, with 30 bases in between. This CDR3 spans 17 amino acids. The CDR3 region has the DNA TGTGCCAGCAGTGACGGGCACGCTGGCCGTGACCAAGACACCCAGTACTTC. Residues: CASSDGHAGRDQDTQYF.

This clonotype is categorized as medium-sized. The CDR3 DNA reads as TGTGCCAGCAGTGACCAACCCAGCGGGGGGGGCACAGATACGCAGTATTTT. Its translation: CASSDQPSGGGTDTQYF. The gene calls are TRBV6-1 and TRBJ2-3; TRBD2 agrees at 10 bases. Germline V lookup: CDR1 MNHNS, CDR2 SASEGT. V gave up 3 bases and J gave up 1 base; unmatched junction bases: 7. This CDR3 contains 17 residues.

This clonotype was observed many times. A much bigger clone sits one base away, suggesting this may be a read error. The chain couples TRBV6-5 to TRBJ2-1; weak D call: TRBD1 (6 bases). The germline V and J ends were trimmed by 0 bases and 13 bases, with 16 bases remaining between them. The CDR3 contains 14 residues. Germline CDR1 and CDR2: MNHEY and SVGAGI. CDR3 bases: TGTGCCAGCAGTTACTCCTGGACAGAAGAGACCCAGTTCTTC. Translating it yields CASSYSWTEETQFF.

This sequence joins TRBV4-1 and TRBJ1-5; possibly TRBD1 for D (6 bases). CDR1 is MGHRA, CDR2 YSYEKL, per germline. CDR3 length equals 15 residues. V lost 2 bases, J lost 5 bases, and 13 bases lay in between. The CDR3 DNA is TGCGCCAGCAGCCAATTACAGGGAATTGATCAGCCCCAGCATTTT. Its translation: CASSQLQGIDQPQHF.

The chain joins TRBV6-1 to TRBJ2-4; unclear D gene. The tail of the sequence fits TRBJ2-3 better, so the J call may be wrong. The CDR3 sequence is 13 residues long. CDR1 and CDR2 from the germline V gene are MNHNS and SASEGT. This CDR3 is CARKLGTKNTQYF. As DNA, the CDR3 is TGTGCCAGGAAGCTCGGAACCAAAAACACTCAGTATTTT.